This T cell receptor beta chain was found in a study of blood T cell repertoires in COVID-19. Study details: T cells, B-cell-depleted T cells, or PBMCs provided the cDNA or gDNA that served as material.

V lost 7 bases and J lost 2; bases outside the gene matches: 10. Germline V gives CDR1 MNHEY, CDR2 SVGAGI. The CDR3 runs to 15 residues. This clone was picked up one time. Original processing notes: The assay estimated nucleated cells by amplifying reference gene primers. Assay: immunoSEQ multiplex PCR; the TCRdb copy retains only in-frame clones and omits some. V and J calls and clone size are as listed in that table; D and trimming were resolved from the DNA. The table lists tens of thousands of clones, about nine tenths of them singletons, with 15% in the top ten. This chain links TRBV6-5 with TRBJ1-1, with 7 nucleotides matching TRBD1. This sequence originates from a male donor with acute or convalescent COVID-19. Sequencing was carried out using peripheral blood. This chain's CDR3 is CASTHIPGGNTEAFF. The CDR3 DNA follows: TGTGCCAGCACGCATATCCCAGGGGGAAACACTGAAGCTTTCTTT.